This T cell receptor (beta chain) emerged from a study of blood T cell repertoires in COVID-19. Whole-study context: The origin of the acute and convalescent COVID-19 samples was the United States, Italy and Spain.

How the authors handled the data: It was from reference gene primer amplification that nucleated cell counts were estimated. The table came from immunoSEQ multiplex PCR; TCRdb's copy has only in-frame clones and leaves some out. V and J calls and clone size follow that table, whereas D and trimming were derived from the DNA. This table holds approximately 140,000 clones, 86% found once. This clonotype originated in a woman aged 60-75 years with acute or convalescent COVID-19. The sequencing input was peripheral blood.

This CDR3 reads CASSQVGGQIYGYTF. CDR3 in DNA: TGTGCCAGCAGCCAAGTTGGGGGACAGATCTATGGCTACACCTTC. V usage is TRBV3-1 (or the pseudogene TRBV3-2) and J usage is TRBJ1-2, with 7 bases lining up with TRBD1. Germline V gives CDR1 LGHDT, CDR2 YNNKEL (reference sequence). This CDR3 spans 15 amino acids. Germline trimming cut 1 base from V and 4 bases from J; bases unmatched to any gene: 6.